This T cell receptor (beta chain) was captured in a study of blood T cell repertoires in COVID-19. At the level of the study: PBMCs, B-cell-depleted T cells, or T cells provided the cDNA or gDNA that made up the material.

This clone was picked up one time. Per germline, CDR1 MDHEN and CDR2 SYDVKM. The J segment lost 0 bases and the V segment lost 4 bases, leaving 9 bases of the junction unmatched. The length of the CDR3 is 18 residues. Seattle cases were enrolled at active infection and followed longitudinally. TCRdb keeps only in-frame clones here, not all; method: immunoSEQ multiplex PCR. The data hold 150,000 or so clones, with more than 65% observed a single time. The TCR sequence derives from a woman aged 55-69 years with COVID-19, enrolled during active disease. The rearrangement links TRBV28 to TRBJ1-5; 10 nucleotides align to TRBD1. The sample consisted of peripheral blood. The DNA of the CDR3 is TGTGCCAGCAGTTCTCCCGGACAGGGGGTTATTAGCAATCAGCCCCAGCATTTT. This translates into CASSSPGQGVISNQPQHF.